This TCR beta chain came from a study of control samples from healthy donors and cancer patients (dated by TCRdb to 2020 to 2022). As to this clone: There is no known antigen for this receptor. It has no much larger one-base neighbor in the sample; base qualities were not kept.

Libraries were constructed by the immunoSEQ multiplex PCR assay. TCRdb took this table from immuneACCESS and kept in-frame rearrangements with V and J called. Such tables lack part of the clones; where checked against another copy, unresolved V genes explain under half of the gap, and the rest is unexplained. A total of about 55,000 clones appear in this sample, roughly 95% of them only once. The ten largest clones represent roughly 1.1% of the sample. From the germline V gene, CDR1 is MRHNA and CDR2 is SNTAGT. V is shortened by 0 bases, J by 8 bases, and the region joining them spans 10 bases. The CDR3 holds 13 amino acids from the cysteine to the phenylalanine. This entry keeps only the CDR3 DNA: 39 bases, framed from base 1.

This receptor was taken from a woman between 18 and 29 years old in good health. This chain joins TRBV6-4 to TRBJ1-1; no D gene can be assigned with confidence. The sample taken for sequencing was blood. The DNA sequence follows: TGTGCCAGCAGTGACTCGACCGAGGCAGAAGCTTTCTTT. Its coded protein is CASSDSTEAEAFF.